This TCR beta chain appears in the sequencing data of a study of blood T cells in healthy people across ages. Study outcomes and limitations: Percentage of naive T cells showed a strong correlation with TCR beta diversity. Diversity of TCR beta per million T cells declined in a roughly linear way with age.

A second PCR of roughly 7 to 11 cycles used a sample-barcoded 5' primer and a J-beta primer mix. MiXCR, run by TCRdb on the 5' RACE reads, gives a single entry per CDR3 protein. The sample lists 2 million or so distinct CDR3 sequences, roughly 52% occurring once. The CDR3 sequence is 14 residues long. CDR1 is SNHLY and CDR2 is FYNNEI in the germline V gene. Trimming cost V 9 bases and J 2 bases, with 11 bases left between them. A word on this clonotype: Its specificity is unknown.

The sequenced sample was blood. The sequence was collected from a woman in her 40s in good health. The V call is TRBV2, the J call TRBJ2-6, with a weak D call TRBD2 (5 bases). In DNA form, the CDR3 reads TGTGCCAGTATAGCGTCCCCTGGGGCCAACGTCCTGACTTTC. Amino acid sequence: CASIASPGANVLTF.